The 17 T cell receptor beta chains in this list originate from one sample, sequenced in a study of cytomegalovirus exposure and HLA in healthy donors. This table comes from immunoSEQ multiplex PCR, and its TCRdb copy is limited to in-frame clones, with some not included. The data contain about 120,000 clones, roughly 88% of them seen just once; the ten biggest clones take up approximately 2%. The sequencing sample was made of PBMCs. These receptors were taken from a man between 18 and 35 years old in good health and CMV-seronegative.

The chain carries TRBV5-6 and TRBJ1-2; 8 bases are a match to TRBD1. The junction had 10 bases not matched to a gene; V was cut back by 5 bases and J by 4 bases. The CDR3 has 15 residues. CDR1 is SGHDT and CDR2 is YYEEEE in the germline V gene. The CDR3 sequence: CASSPTGDPLYGYTF. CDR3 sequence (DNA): TGTGCCAGCAGTCCGACAGGGGATCCCCTCTATGGCTACACCTTC.

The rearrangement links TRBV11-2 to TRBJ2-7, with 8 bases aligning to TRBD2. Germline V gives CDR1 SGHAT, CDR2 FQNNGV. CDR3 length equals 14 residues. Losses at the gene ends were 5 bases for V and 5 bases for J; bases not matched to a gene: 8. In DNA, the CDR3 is TGTGCCAGCAGCCCCGGGACTAGTAACCACGAGCAGTACTTC. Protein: CASSPGTSNHEQYF.

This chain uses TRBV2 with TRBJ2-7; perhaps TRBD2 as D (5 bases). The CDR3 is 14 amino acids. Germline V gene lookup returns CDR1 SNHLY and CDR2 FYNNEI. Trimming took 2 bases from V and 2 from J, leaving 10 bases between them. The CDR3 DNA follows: TGTGCCAGCAGTGAACAGCACGGGACCTACGAGCAGTACTTC. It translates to CASSEQHGTYEQYF. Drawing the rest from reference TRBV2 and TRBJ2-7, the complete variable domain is EPEVTQTPSHQVTQMGQEVILRCVPISNHLYFYWYRQILGQKVEFLVSFYNNEISEKSEIFDDQFSVERPDGSNFTLKIRSTKLEDSAMYFCASSEQHGTYEQYFGPGTRLTVT.

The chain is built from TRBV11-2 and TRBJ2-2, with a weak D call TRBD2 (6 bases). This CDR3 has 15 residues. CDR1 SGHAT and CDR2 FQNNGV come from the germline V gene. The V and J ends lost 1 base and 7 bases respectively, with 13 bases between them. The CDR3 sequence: CASSLGYGSIGELFF. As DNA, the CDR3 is TGTGCCAGCAGCTTAGGATACGGGAGTATCGGGGAGCTGTTTTTT.

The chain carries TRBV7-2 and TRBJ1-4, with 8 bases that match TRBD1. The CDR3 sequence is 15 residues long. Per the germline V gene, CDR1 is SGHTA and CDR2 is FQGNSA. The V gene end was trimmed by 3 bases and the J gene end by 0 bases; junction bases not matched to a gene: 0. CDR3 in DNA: TGTGCCAGCAGCTTGGACAGGGCAACTAATGAAAAACTGTTTTTT. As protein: CASSLDRATNEKLFF.

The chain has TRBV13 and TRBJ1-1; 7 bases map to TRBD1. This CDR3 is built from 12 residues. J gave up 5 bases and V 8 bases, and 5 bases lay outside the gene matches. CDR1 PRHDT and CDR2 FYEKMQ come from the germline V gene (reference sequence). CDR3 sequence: CASSTGLTEAFF. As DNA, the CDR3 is TGTGCCAGCTCGACAGGGCTAACTGAAGCTTTCTTT.

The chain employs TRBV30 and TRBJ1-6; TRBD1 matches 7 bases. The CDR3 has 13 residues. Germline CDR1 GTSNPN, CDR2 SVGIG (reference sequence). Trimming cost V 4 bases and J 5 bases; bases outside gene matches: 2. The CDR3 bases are TGTGCCTGGACCGGGACAGATAATTCACCCCTCCACTTT. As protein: CAWTGTDNSPLHF.

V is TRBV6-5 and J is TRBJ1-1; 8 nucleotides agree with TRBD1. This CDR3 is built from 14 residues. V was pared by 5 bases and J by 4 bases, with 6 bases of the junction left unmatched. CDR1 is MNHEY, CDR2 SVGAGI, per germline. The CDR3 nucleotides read TGTGCCAGCAGTGGACAGGGAAGGGCCACTGAAGCTTTCTTT. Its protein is CASSGQGRATEAFF.

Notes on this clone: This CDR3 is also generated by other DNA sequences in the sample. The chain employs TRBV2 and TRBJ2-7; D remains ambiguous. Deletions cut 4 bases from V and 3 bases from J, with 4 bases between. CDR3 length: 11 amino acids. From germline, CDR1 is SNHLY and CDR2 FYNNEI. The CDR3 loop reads CASSAFYEQYF. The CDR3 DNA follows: TGTGCCAGCAGTGCATTCTACGAGCAGTACTTC.

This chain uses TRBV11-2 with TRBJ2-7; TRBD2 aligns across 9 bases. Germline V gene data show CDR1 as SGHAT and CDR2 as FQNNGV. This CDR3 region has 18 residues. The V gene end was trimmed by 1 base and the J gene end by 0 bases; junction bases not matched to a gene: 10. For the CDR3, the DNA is TGTGCCAGCAGCTTAGCGCTTGCGAAGCGGGGGGACTCCTACGAGCAGTACTTC. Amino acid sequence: CASSLALAKRGDSYEQYF.

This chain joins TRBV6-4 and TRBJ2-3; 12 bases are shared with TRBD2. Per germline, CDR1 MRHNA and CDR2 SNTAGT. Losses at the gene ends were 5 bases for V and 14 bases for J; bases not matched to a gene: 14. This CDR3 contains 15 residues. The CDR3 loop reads CASSTGLAGSGGWYF. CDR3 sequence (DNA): TGTGCCAGCAGTACGGGACTAGCGGGTAGCGGTGGTTGGTATTTT.

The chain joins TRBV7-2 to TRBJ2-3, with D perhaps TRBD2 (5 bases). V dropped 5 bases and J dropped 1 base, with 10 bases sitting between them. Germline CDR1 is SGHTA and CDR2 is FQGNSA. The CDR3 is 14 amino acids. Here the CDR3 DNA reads TGTGCCAGCAGCCCCTTGAGGGGCACAGATACGCAGTATTTT. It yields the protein CASSPLRGTDTQYF.

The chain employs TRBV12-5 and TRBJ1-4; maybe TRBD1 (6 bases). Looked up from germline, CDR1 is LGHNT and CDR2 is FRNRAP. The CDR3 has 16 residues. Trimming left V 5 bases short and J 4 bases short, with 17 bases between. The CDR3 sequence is CASGIRTGPHNEKLFF. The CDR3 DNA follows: TGTGCTAGTGGTATCCGAACAGGGCCCCATAATGAAAAACTGTTTTTT. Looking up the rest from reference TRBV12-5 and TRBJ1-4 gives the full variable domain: DARVTQTPRHKVTEMGQEVTMRCQPILGHNTVFWYRQTMMQGLELLAYFRNRAPLDDSGMPKDRFSAEMPDATLATLKIQPSEPRDSAVYFCASGIRTGPHNEKLFFGSGTQLSVL.

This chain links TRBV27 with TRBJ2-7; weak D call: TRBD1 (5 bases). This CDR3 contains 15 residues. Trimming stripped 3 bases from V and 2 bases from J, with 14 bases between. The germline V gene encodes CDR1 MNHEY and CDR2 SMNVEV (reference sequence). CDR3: CASSFGQGRTYEQYF. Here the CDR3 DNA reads TGTGCCAGCAGTTTCGGGCAGGGCCGAACCTACGAGCAGTACTTC.

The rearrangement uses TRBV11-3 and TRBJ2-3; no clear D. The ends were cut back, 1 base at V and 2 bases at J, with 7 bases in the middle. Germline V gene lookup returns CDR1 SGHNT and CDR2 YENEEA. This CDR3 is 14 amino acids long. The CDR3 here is CASSLGLATDTQYF. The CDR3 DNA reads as TGTGCCAGCAGCTTAGGATTAGCCACAGATACGCAGTATTTT.

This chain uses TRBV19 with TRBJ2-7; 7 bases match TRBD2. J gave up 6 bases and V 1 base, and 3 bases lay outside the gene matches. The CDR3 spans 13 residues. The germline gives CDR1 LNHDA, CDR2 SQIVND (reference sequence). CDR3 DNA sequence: TGTGCCAGTAGTATAGGAGGGAGGGGCGAGCAGTACTTC. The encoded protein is CASSIGGRGEQYF. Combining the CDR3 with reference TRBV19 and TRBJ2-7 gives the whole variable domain DGGITQSPKYLFRKEGQNVTLSCEQNLNHDAMYWYRQDPGQGLRLIYYSQIVNDFQKGDIAEGYSVSREKKESFPLTVTSAQKNPTAFYLCASSIGGRGEQYFGPGTRLTVT.

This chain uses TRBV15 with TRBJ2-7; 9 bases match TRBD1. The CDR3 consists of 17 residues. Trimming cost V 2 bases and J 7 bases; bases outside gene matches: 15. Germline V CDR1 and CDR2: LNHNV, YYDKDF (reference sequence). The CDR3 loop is CATSRLRPGTGSGEQYF. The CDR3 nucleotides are TGTGCCACCAGCAGATTAAGACCAGGGACAGGGTCGGGGGAGCAGTACTTC. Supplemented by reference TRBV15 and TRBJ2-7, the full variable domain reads DAMVIQNPRYQVTQFGKPVTLSCSQTLNHNVMYWYQQKSSQAPKLLFHYYDKDFNNEADTPDNFQSRRPNTSFCFLDIRSPGLGDTAMYLCATSRLRPGTGSGEQYFGPGTRLTVT.